This entry describes one T cell receptor beta chain. This clone came up once. Its antigen remains unidentified. It has no much larger one-base neighbor in the sample; base qualities were not kept. TCR CDR3 regions were amplified from genomic DNA by multiplex PCR using the deep immunoSEQ assay. Genomic DNA extracted from each cell subset was distributed evenly over all wells of several immunoSEQ 96-well plates, and each plate served as one replicate. Each replicate PCR for sorted subsets received roughly 200 ng genomic DNA, equal to about 30,000 T cell genomes. The purified libraries were quantified using a Qubit 3.0 fluorometer, sized with a Bioanalyzer 2100, and then quantified again using the KAPA Library Quantification kit. Every immunoSEQ 96-well plate was sequenced on a dedicated single-read 150-cycle Illumina NextSeq 550 flow cell. The paper's processing steps were these. Because only junctional sequences without quality scores were contained in the immunoSEQ output, filtering matching that applied to full-length reads could not be performed. To assign V/J genes and CDR3, sequences were annotated against IMGT germline references using PyIR, a Python wrapper for IgBLAST v1.9. Reads were filtered out if the reads had weak V/J assignments (E-value above 1e-6), no CDR3, stop codons, out-of-frame junctions, or ambiguous translated residues. V3J clonotypes were defined as sequences sharing the same inferred V gene, J gene, and CDR3 amino acid sequence. To compute the percentage overlap between repertoires, the number of shared unique clonotypes was divided by the size of the smaller repertoire. RTK rarefaction, the Chao1 estimator, and Recon v2.1 estimates of unobserved clonotypes were used to assess repertoire richness. For all TCRbeta clonotypes obtained by the gDNA method from a handful of donors, generation probabilities were computed with OLGA. TCRdb obtained this table from immuneACCESS and retained in-frame rearrangements with V and J assigned. These tables miss some clones; where compared with another copy, unresolved V genes account for less than half of the shortfall, and the remainder is unexplained. That table gives V, J and clone size, and the DNA gave D and trimming. The sample table shows roughly 330,000 clones, and about 74% are seen once. The top ten constitute 10% of the sample.

The data were taken from a study of shared clonotypes between healthy human individuals (dated by TCRdb to the early 2020s). For the wider study: A couple of women and a few men aged 18 to 49 years were included in the cohort. Libraries were prepared and TCR repertoires were sequenced by different laboratories using diverse techniques, in order to increase sequencing depth and limit assay-specific biases. Leukapheresis yielded between about 0.9 and 9 billion PBMCs per donor. To estimate repertoire size and how much clonotypes are shared between individuals, the study performed deep sequencing of blood TCR repertoires from roughly five healthy adults. Per donor, three plates each were used for CD4 naive and CD4 memory, two for CD8 naive, and one for CD8 memory. What the research found in general, with its limitations: Clonotypes shared by all four sorted-subset donors showed higher generation probabilities than non-shared clonotypes. Sharing across four donors was observed for approximately 5% of naive CD4, 3.5% of naive CD8, 2% to 2.5% of memory CD4, and about 0.4% of memory CD8 clonotypes. The small number of donors limited the genetic and exposure-history diversity represented. Sampling was restricted to blood, and TCR repertoires in tissues likely differ from the TCR repertoires found in blood. Even with the large sequencing depth, rarefaction of the sorted-subset datasets indicated that sequencing was incomplete. Larger estimated clonotype richness was generally found for naive subsets than for memory subsets. Based on pairwise subsampling, the degree of clonotype sharing among donors was expected to be affected by sequencing depth.

Healthy HIV-negative adults with no recently reported acute infections or vaccinations were included as donors. All donors were Caucasian adults living in Nashville, Tennessee, USA. CD4+ T cells were enriched by magnetic negative selection; naive cells were then positively selected on CD45RA, and the negative fraction formed the memory subset. Blood was collected by leukapheresis, and PBMCs were isolated by Ficoll-Histopaque density gradient centrifugation and then cryopreserved in liquid nitrogen vapor phase. Analytical flow cytometry was used to check the purity and quantity of every magnetically sorted T cell population. Genomic DNA was isolated from each sorted fraction and quantified by UV absorbance on a Nanodrop 2000c. V is clipped by 0 bases and J by 4 bases, and the sequence between their germline boundaries is 10 bases long. The cysteine opens and the phenylalanine closes a CDR3 of 15 amino acids. Only CDR3 DNA remains: 45 bases, in frame from the first base. From the germline V gene, CDR1 is LGHNA and CDR2 is YSLEER.

Sequencing was performed on memory CD4+ T cells sorted from blood. Sample cell subset or site, as interpreted from the label and publication: CD45RA-negative fraction. The chain is made from TRBV4-3 and TRBJ1-5, with no D gene named confidently. This receptor was identified in a man between 25 and 39 years old in good health. The CDR3 loop reads CASSQELAGNQPQHF. The sequenced DNA is TGCGCCAGCAGCCAAGAGCTAGCGGGGAATCAGCCCCAGCATTTT.